These T cell receptor beta chains were read from a single sample in a study of cytomegalovirus exposure and HLA in healthy donors. Method: immunoSEQ multiplex PCR; TCRdb's copy keeps in-frame clones and lacks some. The sample consists of approximately 190,000 clones, over 65% of them appearing once. Input material: PBMCs. All receptors come from a woman aged 45-59 years in good health and CMV-seropositive. CDR3s include the opening cysteine and the closing phenylalanine or tryptophan. Fields, in order: CDR3 length, D gene, V gene, J gene, CDR3 protein, CDR3 DNA. The D gene is left open where the match is weak.

CDR3 length: 14; D gene: .; V gene: TRBV5-4; J gene: TRBJ1-2; CDR3 protein: CASSPRGASYGYTF; CDR3 DNA: TGTGCCAGCAGCCCTCGGGGGGCTTCCTATGGCTACACCTTC
CDR3 length: 16; D gene: .; V gene: TRBV7-9; J gene: TRBJ2-5; CDR3 protein: CSSSLDLDPGEETQYF; CDR3 DNA: TGTTCCAGCAGCTTAGACCTGGATCCAGGGGAAGAGACCCAGTACTTC
CDR3 length: 15; D gene: .; V gene: TRBV6-1; J gene: TRBJ1-5; CDR3 protein: CASSWTGGDNQPQHF; CDR3 DNA: TGTGCCAGCAGTTGGACGGGAGGAGACAATCAGCCCCAGCATTTT
CDR3 length: 12; D gene: .; V gene: TRBV25-1; J gene: TRBJ2-3; CDR3 protein: CASRGVTDTQYF; CDR3 DNA: TGTGCCAGCAGGGGAGTCACAGATACGCAGTATTTT
CDR3 length: 11; D gene: .; V gene: TRBV13; J gene: TRBJ2-7; CDR3 protein: CASSLRDEQYF; CDR3 DNA: TGTGCCAGCAGCCTCCGAGACGAGCAGTACTTC
CDR3 length: 15; D gene: .; V gene: TRBV6-5; J gene: TRBJ1-5; CDR3 protein: CASSPDTYSNQPQHF; CDR3 DNA: TGTGCCAGCAGCCCCGACACTTATAGCAATCAGCCCCAGCATTTT
CDR3 length: 17; D gene: TRBD2; V gene: TRBV5-1; J gene: TRBJ2-3; CDR3 protein: CASSPRTSGGRTDTQYF; CDR3 DNA: TGCGCCAGCAGCCCCAGGACTAGCGGGGGCCGCACAGATACGCAGTATTTT
CDR3 length: 16; D gene: .; V gene: TRBV7-2; J gene: TRBJ2-3; CDR3 protein: CASSPRGRGSTDTQYF; CDR3 DNA: TGTGCCAGCAGCCCGAGGGGCAGGGGCAGCACAGATACGCAGTATTTT
CDR3 length: 15; D gene: .; V gene: TRBV28; J gene: TRBJ1-2; CDR3 protein: CASRSQGNPLEGYTF; CDR3 DNA: TGTGCCAGCAGAAGCCAGGGGAACCCTTTGGAGGGCTACACCTTC
CDR3 length: 16; D gene: TRBD2; V gene: TRBV6-5; J gene: TRBJ2-2; CDR3 protein: CASSYSVAGAPGELFF; CDR3 DNA: TGTGCCAGCAGTTACTCCGTAGCGGGGGCCCCCGGGGAGCTGTTTTTT
CDR3 length: 15; D gene: .; V gene: TRBV19; J gene: TRBJ1-5; CDR3 protein: CASSTTAQGGQPQHF; CDR3 DNA: TGTGCCAGTAGTACGACAGCACAGGGCGGGCAGCCCCAGCATTTT
CDR3 length: 15; D gene: TRBD1; V gene: TRBV6-6; J gene: TRBJ2-7; CDR3 protein: CASSRTTGGSYEQYF; CDR3 DNA: TGTGCCAGCAGCCGGACGACAGGGGGCTCCTACGAGCAGTACTTC
CDR3 length: 18; D gene: TRBD1; V gene: TRBV7-9; J gene: TRBJ1-2; CDR3 protein: CASSLEPGTGVVIYGYTF; CDR3 DNA: TGTGCCAGCAGCTTAGAACCCGGGACAGGGGTCGTAATCTATGGCTACACCTTC
CDR3 length: 15; D gene: TRBD1; V gene: TRBV6-1; J gene: TRBJ2-1; CDR3 protein: CASSFARQGYNEQFF; CDR3 DNA: TGTGCCAGCTCTTTTGCTCGACAGGGTTACAATGAGCAGTTCTTC